This entry describes one TCR beta chain. The antigen is not known. Full-length variable regions came from constant-region reverse primers plus semi-nested Nested Universal Primer A PCR. TCRdb used MiXCR to reprocess the 5' RACE reads, holding one entry per CDR3 protein. This sample has several thousand distinct CDR3 sequences, with about two thirds found just once. Study results and caveats: Tumor Tregs overlapped most with tumor, then blood, naive CD4+ cells. The TCR gene usage of tumor memory CD4+ T cells clustered together with blood and lymph node memory CD4+ cells and with lymph node naive CD4+ cells.

The CDR3 covers 18 residues. With 6 bases removed from V and 4 bases from J, the gap between germline ends came to 25 bases. CDR1 is LGHDT, CDR2 YNNKEL, per germline (reference sequence). The receptor comes from a female donor with breast cancer. The chain has TRBV3-1 and TRBJ2-1; the D gene is possibly TRBD2 (6 bases). Sequencing used naive CD4+ T cells sorted from blood. The subset: naive CD4+ T cells, CD4+CD45RA+CD25-. The CDR3: CASSPPVTAGAFYNEQFF. The CDR3, as DNA: TGTGCCAGCAGTCCTCCAGTCACAGCGGGCGCCTTTTACAATGAGCAGTTCTTC.